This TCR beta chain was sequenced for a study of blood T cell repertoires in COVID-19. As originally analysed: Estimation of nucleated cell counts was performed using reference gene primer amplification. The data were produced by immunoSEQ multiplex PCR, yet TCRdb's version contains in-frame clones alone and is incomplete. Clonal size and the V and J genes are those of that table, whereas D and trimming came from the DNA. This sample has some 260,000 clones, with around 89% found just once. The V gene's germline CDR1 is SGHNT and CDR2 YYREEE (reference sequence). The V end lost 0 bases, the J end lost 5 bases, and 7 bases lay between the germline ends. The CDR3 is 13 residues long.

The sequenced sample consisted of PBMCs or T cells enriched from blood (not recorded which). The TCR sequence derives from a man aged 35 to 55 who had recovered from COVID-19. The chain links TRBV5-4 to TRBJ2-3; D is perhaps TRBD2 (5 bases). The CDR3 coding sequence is TGTGCCAGCAGCTTGGGTGCGGGAGATACGCAGTATTTT. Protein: CASSLGAGDTQYF.